The clone carrying this T cell receptor (beta chain) was counted a few times. Its antigen is currently unknown. The data stem from a study of CD8+ T cells in alopecia areata. Overall study context: Treatment comprised oral tofacitinib, 5 to 10 mg twice daily, in treated patients.

Treatment defined: oral pan-JAK inhibitor, 5-10 mg twice daily. Sorted populations comprised CD4+ and CD8+ T cells obtained from PBMCs. General study findings and limits: Affected lesional scalp, above all in alopecia totalis/universalis, was more clonal than normal scalp.

Germline V gene lookup returns CDR1 SGHTA and CDR2 FQGTGA. CDR3 length: 13 residues. Trimming took 4 bases from V and 6 from J, leaving 9 bases between them. RNA was extracted and reverse transcribed into cDNA as the sequencing template. Only in-frame clones appear in the TCRdb table, and some are missing; sequencing was by immunoSEQ multiplex PCR. The table includes about 270,000 clones, over 45% detected once. Sequences were derived from CD4+ T cells sorted from blood, sampled around week 53, from a patient treated with tofacitinib. The TCR originated in a human donor with alopecia areata. The chain joins TRBV7-3 to TRBJ2-2; possible D gene TRBD2, 6 bases. Here the CDR3 reads CASSSPGAGELFF. The CDR3 DNA sequence: TGTGCCAGCAGCTCCCCGGGGGCCGGGGAGCTGTTTTTT. Together with reference TRBV7-3 and TRBJ2-2, the CDR3 gives the full variable domain: GAGVSQTPSNKVTEKGKYVELRCDPISGHTALYWYRQSLGQGPEFLIYFQGTGAADDSGLPNDRFFAVRPEGSVSTLKIQRTERGDSAVYLCASSSPGAGELFFGEGSRLTVL.